Shown below are 3 T cell receptor beta chains from a single sample sequenced in a study of blood T cell repertoires in COVID-19. The data were produced by immunoSEQ multiplex PCR, yet TCRdb's version contains in-frame clones alone and is incomplete. There are some 240,000 clones in the sample; 80% to 95% occur only once, and more than 0.7% lies in the top ten. Source material: peripheral blood. These TCRs come from a man in his sixties with COVID-19, enrolled during active disease.

CDR3 in DNA: TGTGCCAGCAAGCGGTTTGGTGGAACCGAGGATTCACCCCTCCACTTT. It codes for CASKRFGGTEDSPLHF. The V and J genes are TRBV19 and TRBJ1-6, with D uncertain. Deletions cut 9 bases from V and 8 bases from J, with 23 bases between. CDR1 is LNHDA, CDR2 SQIVND, per germline (reference sequence). The CDR3 length is 16 residues.

The chain combines TRBV14 with TRBJ2-2, with D possibly matching TRBD2 (5 bases). CDR3 length equals 14 residues. The germline V gene has CDR1 SGHDN and CDR2 FVKESK. V lost 6 bases and J lost 0, with 8 bases in between. In DNA form, the CDR3 reads TGTGCCAGCAGGGACTTCGCGAACACCGGGGAGCTGTTTTTT. The encoded protein is CASRDFANTGELFF.

The chain has TRBV7-9 and TRBJ1-4; D unclear. From germline, CDR1 is SEHNR and CDR2 FQNEAQ (reference sequence). V was trimmed by 2 bases and J by 5 bases, leaving 6 bases between them. CDR3 size: 13 residues. CDR3 in amino acids: CASSLFENEKLFF. CDR3 nucleotides: TGTGCCAGCAGCTTATTTGAGAATGAAAAACTGTTTTTT.